This is a list of T cell receptor beta chains from one sample in a study of shared clonotypes between healthy human individuals. Measured with immunoSEQ multiplex PCR; TCRdb has only the in-frame clones, and not every one. The sample lists hundreds of thousands of clones; 75% to 80% were seen once. Sequencing input: PBMCs. Receptor source: a woman in her thirties or forties in good health. Some clones in this sample may be carry-over from other donors' samples. Each CDR3 is given with its conserved first and last residue. D genes are given only for firm matches. The size entry is marked missing in some rows and otherwise reads once, few, many or a size class.

TRBV28	NA	TRBJ2-1	NA	CASSFLSVKGRGAYNEQFF	TGTGCCAGCAGTTTTCTATCGGTTAAGGGGCGGGGAGCCTACAATGAGCAGTTCTTC
TRBV15	NA	TRBJ1-2	NA	CATSREGRAIGYTF	TGTGCCACCAGCAGAGAGGGCAGGGCCATTGGCTACACCTTC
TRBV5-6	few	TRBJ2-2	NA	CASSLGRNTGELFF	TGTGCCAGCAGCTTGGGGAGAAACACCGGGGAGCTGTTTTTT
TRBV18	NA	TRBJ2-1	TRBD2	CASSPRAPTSGINEQFF	TGTGCCAGCTCACCACGGGCCCCTACTAGCGGGATTAATGAGCAGTTCTTC
TRBV5-4	NA	TRBJ2-3	TRBD2	CASSRRLAGGPDTQYF	TGTGCCAGCAGCCGCAGACTAGCGGGAGGGCCCGATACGCAGTATTTT
TRBV7-6	once	TRBJ1-2	NA	CASSRQSRKTYGYTF	TGTGCCAGCAGCCGGCAATCTCGAAAGACCTATGGCTACACCTTC
TRBV10-3	NA	TRBJ2-1	TRBD2	CAISDPSGRASNEQFF	TGTGCCATCAGCGATCCGAGCGGGAGGGCCTCCAATGAGCAGTTCTTC
TRBV5-6	NA	TRBJ2-1	NA	CASSLEGSPYNEQFF	TGTGCCAGCAGCCTTGAGGGATCCCCTTACAATGAGCAGTTCTTC
TRBV30	NA	TRBJ2-7	TRBD2	CAWSAAAGWGLAGITYEQYF	TGTGCCTGGAGTGCCGCTGCAGGGTGGGGACTAGCGGGAATAACCTACGAGCAGTACTTC
TRBV30	few	TRBJ2-2	TRBD1	CASHRGLGTGELFF	TGTGCCTCGCACAGGGGGCTGGGCACCGGGGAGCTGTTTTTT
TRBV27	NA	TRBJ2-1	NA	CASNLDGRHYNEQFF	TGTGCCAGCAATTTGGACGGCAGACATTACAATGAGCAGTTCTTC
TRBV28	NA	TRBJ2-7	TRBD2	CASSPWGTGGPDYEQYF	TGTGCCAGCAGCCCATGGGGGACGGGAGGGCCGGACTACGAGCAGTACTTC
TRBV7-2	NA	TRBJ2-7	TRBD1	CASSPTTGANEQYF	TGTGCCAGCAGCCCAACTACAGGGGCCAACGAGCAGTACTTC
TRBV19	NA	TRBJ2-7	TRBD1	CASSIGGTGALYEQYF	TGTGCCAGTAGTATTGGGGGGACAGGGGCCCTCTACGAGCAGTACTTC
TRBV28	NA	TRBJ1-5	NA	CASRTAGAWYSNQPQHF	TGTGCCAGCAGGACAGCAGGGGCTTGGTATAGCAATCAGCCCCAGCATTTT
TRBV27	NA	TRBJ2-2	NA	CASRPGTISGELFF	TGTGCCAGCAGGCCAGGGACAATATCCGGGGAGCTGTTTTTT
TRBV10-3	NA	TRBJ2-1	TRBD2	CATSGAIAGAGEQFF	TGTGCCACCTCAGGGGCAATAGCGGGAGCCGGTGAGCAGTTCTTC
TRBV29-1	many	TRBJ1-1	NA	CSVEKGAEAFF	TGCAGCGTTGAGAAAGGGGCTGAAGCTTTCTTT
TRBV10-3	NA	TRBJ2-2	TRBD1	CAISDQAGGWTGELFF	TGTGCCATCAGTGACCAGGCAGGGGGCTGGACCGGGGAGCTGTTTTTT
TRBV18	NA	TRBJ2-5	NA	CASSPGRQETQYF	TGTGCCAGCTCACCGGGGCGGCAAGAGACCCAGTACTTC
TRBV9	NA	TRBJ2-2	NA	CASSVAGDGLTGELFF	TGTGCCAGCAGCGTAGCGGGAGATGGACTGACCGGGGAGCTGTTTTTT
TRBV10-1	NA	TRBJ2-7	NA	CASSETQRPYEQYF	TGCGCCAGCAGTGAAACTCAGCGACCGTACGAGCAGTACTTC
TRBV29-1	NA	TRBJ1-2	NA	CSVDTGEANYGYTF	TGCAGCGTTGACACAGGAGAAGCTAACTATGGCTACACCTTC
TRBV27	NA	TRBJ2-7	TRBD2	CASRAGTSGRSYEQYF	TGTGCCAGCAGGGCCGGGACTAGCGGGAGATCCTACGAGCAGTACTTC
TRBV6-6	NA	TRBJ2-7	NA	CASSVRNGYYEQYF	TGTGCCAGCAGTGTCAGGAACGGGTATTACGAGCAGTACTTC
TRBV9	NA	TRBJ1-2	NA	CASSVGPGYGYTF	TGTGCCAGCAGCGTAGGGCCTGGCTATGGCTACACCTTC
TRBV30	NA	TRBJ2-2	TRBD2	CAWVQRGYTGELFF	TGTGCCTGGGTCCAGCGGGGGTACACCGGGGAGCTGTTTTTT
TRBV6-1	NA	TRBJ1-2	TRBD1	CASSYRGTGGYGYTF	TGTGCCTCTTCTTATCGTGGGACAGGGGGTTATGGCTACACCTTC
TRBV6-1	NA	TRBJ1-6	NA	CASTETGNNSPLHF	TGTGCCAGCACCGAGACAGGCAATAATTCACCCCTCCACTTT
TRBV27	NA	TRBJ2-2	NA	CASSKGRGNTGELFF	TGTGCCAGCAGCAAAGGACGGGGTAACACCGGGGAGCTGTTTTTT
TRBV18	NA	TRBJ2-5	NA	CASSTDSMETQYF	TGTGCCAGCTCAACGGACAGTATGGAGACCCAGTACTTC
TRBV4-2	NA	TRBJ1-1	TRBD1	CASSQGLGQGDWPEAFF	TGTGCCAGCAGCCAAGGCCTCGGACAGGGGGATTGGCCTGAAGCTTTCTTT
TRBV27	NA	TRBJ2-2	NA	CASSLSWHTGELFF	TGTGCCAGCAGTTTAAGTTGGCACACCGGGGAGCTGTTTTTT
TRBV9	NA	TRBJ2-1	NA	CASSVGTSVYNEQFF	TGTGCCAGCAGCGTAGGGACTTCTGTCTACAATGAGCAGTTCTTC
TRBV19	few	TRBJ2-1	NA	CASSEGLTTEQFF	TGTGCCAGTAGTGAGGGCCTCACGACGGAGCAGTTCTTC
TRBV7-3	NA	TRBJ1-1	TRBD1	CASSDGTANTEAFF	TGTGCCAGCAGCGACGGGACAGCGAACACTGAAGCTTTCTTT
TRBV5-1	NA	TRBJ2-1	TRBD2	CASSLRVAGVSYNEQFF	TGCGCCAGCAGCTTGAGGGTAGCGGGAGTATCCTACAATGAGCAGTTCTTC
TRBV6-5	NA	TRBJ2-7	TRBD2	CASRPGLAGAYEQYF	TGTGCCAGCAGGCCGGGACTAGCGGGAGCCTACGAGCAGTACTTC
TRBV5-1	once	TRBJ2-3	NA	CASSLAGVGTDTQYF	TGCGCCAGCAGCTTGGCCGGAGTTGGCACAGATACGCAGTATTTT
TRBV10-3	NA	TRBJ1-5	NA	CAISDGKGGGQPQHF	TGTGCCATCAGTGACGGGAAGGGGGGCGGACAGCCCCAGCATTTT
TRBV7-2	NA	TRBJ2-4	TRBD2	CASSYRRGLAEVPSIQYF	TGTGCCAGCAGTTATCGCAGGGGACTAGCGGAGGTACCAAGCATTCAGTACTTC
TRBV18	NA	TRBJ1-4	NA	CASSPRGTSNEKLFF	TGTGCCAGCTCACCAAGGGGAACCTCTAATGAAAAACTGTTTTTT
TRBV10-2	once	TRBJ1-2	NA	CASSESGGFGIPYGYTF	TGCGCCAGCAGTGAGTCGGGGGGATTCGGAATCCCCTATGGCTACACCTTC
TRBV7-9	NA	TRBJ2-3	NA	CASSHPLQGTTSTDTQYF	TGTGCCAGCAGCCACCCCCTCCAGGGTACAACTAGCACAGATACGCAGTATTTT
TRBV29-1	NA	TRBJ2-1	TRBD2	CSVKAGGPHEQFF	TGCAGCGTGAAAGCGGGAGGGCCTCATGAGCAGTTCTTC
TRBV28	NA	TRBJ2-7	NA	CASSDLLSEQYF	TGTGCCAGCAGTGACCTATTGAGCGAGCAGTACTTC
TRBV5-6	few	TRBJ2-7	NA	CASSSSGMGLDEQYF	TGTGCCAGCAGCTCTTCAGGAATGGGTCTCGACGAGCAGTACTTC
TRBV27	NA	TRBJ2-5	NA	CASSLLGREETQYF	TGTGCCAGCAGTTTATTAGGCAGGGAAGAGACCCAGTACTTC
TRBV4-1	many	TRBJ2-5	TRBD2	CASSPRLAGPLETQYF	TGCGCCAGCAGCCCACGACTAGCGGGTCCGCTAGAGACCCAGTACTTC
TRBV7-6	NA	TRBJ2-1	TRBD1	CASRSYRGVNEQFF	TGTGCCAGCAGAAGCTACAGGGGGGTCAATGAGCAGTTCTTC
TRBV7-6	NA	TRBJ2-7	TRBD2	CASSPRTSGRFYEQYF	TGTGCCAGCAGCCCCCGGACTAGCGGGCGTTTCTACGAGCAGTACTTC
TRBV11-2	NA	TRBJ2-1	NA	CASSKGVAGHEQFF	TGTGCCAGCTCGAAGGGGGTAGCGGGCCATGAGCAGTTCTTC
TRBV13	NA	TRBJ2-5	NA	CASSHLRGHDGTQYF	TGTGCCAGCAGCCACCTGAGAGGGCATGACGGGACCCAGTACTTC
TRBV5-1	NA	TRBJ2-7	TRBD2	CASSFGAGGPYEQYF	TGCGCCAGCAGCTTTGGGGCGGGGGGACCCTACGAGCAGTACTTC
TRBV7-7	NA	TRBJ2-2	NA	CASSLGSNPGTGELFF	TGTGCTAGCAGCTTAGGGTCAAATCCTGGAACCGGGGAGCTGTTTTTT